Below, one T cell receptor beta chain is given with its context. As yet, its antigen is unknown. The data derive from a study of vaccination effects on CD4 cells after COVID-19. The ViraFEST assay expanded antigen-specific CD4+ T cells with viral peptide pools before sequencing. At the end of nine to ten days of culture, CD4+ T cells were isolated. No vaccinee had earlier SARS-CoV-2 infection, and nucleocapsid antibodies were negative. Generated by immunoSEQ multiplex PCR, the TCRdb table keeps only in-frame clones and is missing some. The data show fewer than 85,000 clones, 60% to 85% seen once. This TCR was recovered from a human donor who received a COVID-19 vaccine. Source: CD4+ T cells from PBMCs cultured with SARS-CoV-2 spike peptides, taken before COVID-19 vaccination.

DNA for the CDR3: TGTGCCACCAGCAGAGTGGATGGGGGCGGTGAAAAACTGTTTTTT. Protein sequence: CATSRVDGGGEKLFF. J is TRBJ1-4 and V is TRBV15, with a weak D call TRBD1 (6 bases). The germline V and J ends were trimmed by 1 base and 7 bases, with 13 bases remaining between them. The CDR3 spans 15 residues. CDR1 and CDR2 from the germline V gene are LNHNV and YYDKDF (reference sequence).